The 4 T cell receptor beta chains in this list originate from one sample, sequenced in a study of beta chain features in type 1 diabetes. Of the isolated RNA, all was reverse transcribed, and so the sequenced material was expressed TCRB transcripts. The method was immunoSEQ multiplex PCR; TCRdb's version includes in-frame clones alone and lacks a portion of them. Of over 700,000 clones listed, 17% are singletons. The sequencing sample was made of naive CD4+ T cells from blood. These receptors all stem from a woman aged 18-29 years in good health.

The rearrangement uses TRBV6-1 and TRBJ1-5, with 8 bases lining up with TRBD1. The length of the CDR3 is 15 residues. V was pared by 3 bases and J by 5 bases, with 6 bases of the junction left unmatched. Looked up from germline, CDR1 is MNHNS and CDR2 is SASEGT. The CDR3, as DNA: TGTGCCAGCAGTGATACGGGACAGGCGTATCAGCCCCAGCATTTT. Translation gives CASSDTGQAYQPQHF.

The sample holds a few counts of this clone. The V and J genes are TRBV2 and TRBJ2-5; D unresolved. The V end was cut by 1 base, the J end by 4 bases, with 13 bases between. The CDR3 is made up of 15 amino acids. Per the germline V gene, CDR1 is SNHLY and CDR2 is FYNNEI. DNA of the CDR3: TGTGCCAGCAGTGAAGGCCATAGTTATCGAGAGACCCAGTACTTC. Amino acid sequence: CASSEGHSYRETQYF. Full variable domain (missing parts from reference TRBV2 and TRBJ2-5): EPEVTQTPSHQVTQMGQEVILRCVPISNHLYFYWYRQILGQKVEFLVSFYNNEISEKSEIFDDQFSVERPDGSNFTLKIRSTKLEDSAMYFCASSEGHSYRETQYFGPGTRLLVL.

The rearrangement uses TRBV4-3 and TRBJ1-2, with 9 bases fitting TRBD1. The V segment lost 4 bases and the J segment 8 bases; nucleotides outside the gene matches: 17. CDR1 LGHNA and CDR2 YSLEER come from the germline V gene. There are 17 residues in the CDR3. The chain's CDR3 is CASSLRTGDTPQSGYTF. Here the CDR3 DNA reads TGCGCCAGCAGCCTCCGGACAGGGGACACCCCTCAATCGGGCTACACCTTC.

The rearrangement uses TRBV7-3 and TRBJ2-2; a possible D gene is TRBD2 (6 bases). In germline, CDR1 is SGHTA, CDR2 FQGTGA. The V end lost 3 bases, the J end lost 6 bases, and 11 bases lay between the germline ends. The CDR3 extends over 14 amino acids. The CDR3 loop is CASSLGREAGELFF. The CDR3 nucleotides are TGTGCCAGCAGCTTGGGCAGGGAGGCCGGGGAGCTGTTTTTT.